This T cell receptor beta chain was recorded in a study of blood T cell repertoires in COVID-19 (dated by TCRdb to 2020 to 2021). For the wider study: The collaborator samples originated in the United States, Italy and Spain and spanned the acute and convalescent phases of COVID-19. The prospective study material was composed of cDNA or gDNA derived from T cells, B-cell-depleted T cells, or PBMCs. Deeply sampled blood TCRbeta repertoires from subjects exposed to, actively infected with, or recovered from COVID-19 were included in the dataset. The repertoires were made available in a free public database intended to serve as a resource for research on the immune response to SARS-CoV-2. Samples came from the ongoing ImmuneRACE study (first 160 participants) plus 1,254 subjects from 6 global collaborators. A de-identified subject ID, COVID-19 status, age in years and sex were almost always included in the sample metadata. Where available, HLA class I and class II types were taken from metadata supplied by the sample provider and were not determined by assay-based typing. Broader findings and caveats from the paper: How much clinical and demographic metadata was included differed by source and by participant, and the metadata was provided uncurated.

From V the trimming removes 4 bases and from J it removes 1 base, while the gene matches leave 4 bases of the junction unaccounted for. From the germline V gene, CDR1 is LGHNA and CDR2 is YNFKEQ. From cysteine to phenylalanine, the CDR3 is 15 amino acids long. Left in the record is the CDR3 DNA by itself, 45 bases read in frame from the first base. One collaborating source in Seattle enrolled patients while the patients were actively infected and followed the patients over time throughout the course of disease. Whole blood was collected in K2EDTA tubes by collaborating institutions according to the institutions' own protocols. For TCRbeta analysis, collaborators shipped samples as frozen whole blood, isolated PBMCs, or DNA extracted from either of those sample types. TCRbeta CDR3 regions were amplified from genomic DNA using the immunoSEQ Assay, a bias-controlled multiplex PCR. From the authors' description of their analysis: The number of nucleated cells in each sample was estimated by amplification of reference gene primers within the assay. To quantify the absolute abundance of each unique TCRbeta CDR3 rearrangement, sequence reads were collapsed and filtered. For each sample, productive Simpson clonality was calculated by taking the square root of Simpson's diversity index across productive rearrangements. Not all clones reach the TCRdb copy of this immuneACCESS table, which keeps in-frame sequences only. Checked studies attribute under half of the gap to unresolved V genes and leave the rest unexplained. The V and J calls and clone size are taken from that table; D and trimming were inferred from the DNA. This sample lists about 28,000 clones; just under 95% were detected once. Approximately 0.88% of the sample is taken by the ten largest.

For this clone: Its recognized antigen is unknown. No much larger clonotype is one base removed from it; base qualities were not supplied.

The sequence was obtained from a woman between 65 and 79 years old with COVID-19, enrolled during active disease. Sequenced sample: peripheral blood. Here the chain combines TRBV4-2 and TRBJ2-3; 8 bases in the junction line up with TRBD1. This receptor carries the CDR3 CASSPGQGGTDTQYF. The DNA sequence is TGTGCCAGCAGCCCCGGACAGGGAGGCACAGATACGCAGTATTTT.